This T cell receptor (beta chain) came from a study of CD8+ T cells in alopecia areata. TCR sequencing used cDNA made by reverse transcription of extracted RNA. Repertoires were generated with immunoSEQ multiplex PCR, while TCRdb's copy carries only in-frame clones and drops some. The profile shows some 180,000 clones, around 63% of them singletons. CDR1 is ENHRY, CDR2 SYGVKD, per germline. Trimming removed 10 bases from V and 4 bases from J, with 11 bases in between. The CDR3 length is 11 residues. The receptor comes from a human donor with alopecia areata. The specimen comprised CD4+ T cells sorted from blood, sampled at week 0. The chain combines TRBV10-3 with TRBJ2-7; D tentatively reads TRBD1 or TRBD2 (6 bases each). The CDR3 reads CASSGAYEQYF. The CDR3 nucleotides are TGTGCCAGTTCGGGGGCGTACGAGCAGTACTTC.